Reported below is one T cell receptor (beta chain). Sequencing was performed with immunoSEQ multiplex PCR; in TCRdb, only in-frame clones are kept and a portion is missing. This sample has some 130,000 clones, with approximately 88% found just once. The CDR3 length is 12 residues. Germline values: CDR1 SGHRS, CDR2 YFSETQ. V was trimmed by 4 bases and J by 3 bases, leaving 8 bases between them. This sample is part of a study of T cell responses to AZD1222 COVID-19 vaccine. On the study more broadly: It was second doses at about 4 or about 12 weeks that were pooled.

This sample comprised peripheral blood, obtained on day 0 of AZD1222 vaccination. The sequence came from an adult in good health. The V call is TRBV5-1, the J call TRBJ2-7, with D perhaps matching TRBD1 (5 bases). The CDR3 sequence is CASSQQGYEQYF. CDR3 nucleotides: TGCGCCAGCAGCCAGCAGGGCTACGAGCAGTACTTC.